This T cell receptor (beta chain) was found in a study of blood T cell repertoires in COVID-19. Background on the study: Researchers got acute and convalescent COVID-19 samples from the United States, Italy and Spain. T cells, B-cell-depleted T cells, or PBMCs provided the cDNA or gDNA that served as material.

In the authors' methods: Cell counts per sample came from amplifying reference gene primers. Generated by immunoSEQ multiplex PCR, the TCRdb table keeps only in-frame clones and is missing some. That table supplies the V and J calls and clone size; D and trimming were determined from the DNA. The sample has under 300,000 clones; 75% to 90% are singletons. To note about this clone: Other nucleotide sequences in the sample specify the same CDR3.

Germline CDR1 SEHNR, CDR2 FQNEAQ (reference sequence). V shed 3 bases and J 4 bases; nucleotides not matched to a gene: 4. The CDR3 consists of 14 residues. The receptor's source is a woman aged 60-70 years with active or convalescent COVID-19. Input material: peripheral blood. The chain recombines TRBV7-9 with TRBJ1-2, with 8 bases fitting TRBD1. The chain's CDR3 is CASSLDRVAYGYTF. The CDR3 DNA is TGTGCCAGCAGCTTGGACAGGGTCGCCTATGGCTACACCTTC.